One sample yielded the 7 T cell receptor beta chains listed below, sequenced in a study of blood T cell repertoires in COVID-19. Sequencing was performed with immunoSEQ multiplex PCR; in TCRdb, only in-frame clones are kept and a portion is missing. Among 140,000 to 150,000 clones, 80% were seen once, and the ten largest hold 3.5% to 4%. Sequenced input: peripheral blood. The receptors stem from a man in his 70s who had recovered from COVID-19.

The CDR3 protein is CASSHRRIGGGEQYF. DNA for the CDR3: TGTGCCAGCAGCCACCGGCGGATAGGGGGCGGCGAGCAGTACTTC. The chain combines TRBV7-8 with TRBJ2-7; 7 bases fit TRBD1. Germline CDR1 and CDR2: SGHVS and FQNEAQ. Trimming took 5 bases from V and 6 from J; bases not matched to a gene: 13. The CDR3 has 15 amino acids.

There are a few counts of this clone. The chain has TRBV7-6 and TRBJ1-3; D is undetermined. Trimming cost V 1 base and J 0 bases, with 16 bases left between them. Per germline, CDR1 SGHVS and CDR2 FNYEAQ. The CDR3 spans 18 residues. The CDR3 nucleotides read TGTGCCAGCAGCTTAGTTTACGTCTTAGGAGGCTCTGGAAACACCATATATTTT. Translation: CASSLVYVLGGSGNTIYF.

This clone occurred a few times. J is TRBJ1-4 and V is TRBV29-1, with TRBD1 identical over 7 bases. Germline V CDR1 and CDR2: SQVTM, ANQGSEA. V dropped 7 bases and J dropped 6; count of bases not matched to a gene: 5. The CDR3 has 12 residues. Here the CDR3 reads CSAGTADEKLFF. CDR3 DNA sequence: TGCAGCGCTGGGACAGCGGATGAAAAACTGTTTTTT. The complete variable domain, with remaining parts taken from reference TRBV29-1 and TRBJ1-4, reads SAVISQKPSRDICQRGTSLTIQCQVDSQVTMMFWYRQQPGQSLTLIATANQGSEATYESGFVIDKFPISRPNLTFSTLTVSNMSPEDSSIYLCSAGTADEKLFFGSGTQLSVL.

The gene calls are TRBV7-6 and TRBJ2-5, with 8 bases that match TRBD1. Germline V gene sequence: CDR1 SGHVS, CDR2 FNYEAQ. CDR3 length: 15 residues. The J segment lost 2 bases and the V segment lost 2 bases, leaving 4 bases of the junction unmatched. Written as DNA, the CDR3 is TGTGCCAGCAGCTTACAGGGGGCGCTTCAAGAGACCCAGTACTTC. Translating it yields CASSLQGALQETQYF.

The sample holds one count of this clone. The V and J genes are TRBV3-1 (or the pseudogene TRBV3-2) and TRBJ1-2; the match to TRBD1 covers 7 bases. Trimming at V came to 4 bases and at J to 2 bases, leaving 1 base not matched to a gene. The CDR3 contains 13 residues. From germline, CDR1 is LGHDT and CDR2 YNNKEL (reference sequence). The CDR3 loop reads CASSLGQNYGYTF. The CDR3 DNA reads TGTGCCAGCAGCCTGGGACAGAACTATGGCTACACCTTC.

The rearrangement uses TRBV3-1 (or the pseudogene TRBV3-2) and TRBJ2-3; D is unclear. Trimming removed 1 base at V and 6 bases at J, with 5 bases between. The germline gives CDR1 LGHDT, CDR2 YNNKEL (reference sequence). This CDR3 comprises 12 residues. CDR3 DNA: TGTGCCAGCAGCCAAGTCGGTGATACGCAGTATTTT. It codes for CASSQVGDTQYF.

This clone occurred a few times. This chain joins TRBV7-2 and TRBJ2-5; D may be TRBD1 (6 bases). The CDR3 runs 14 residues. The V end was cut by 5 bases, the J end by 4 bases, with 14 bases between. CDR1 and CDR2 (germline): SGHTA, FQGNSA. CDR3 in DNA: TGTGCCAGCAGCCAAGGACAGTTGGGAGAGACCCAGTACTTC. Amino acid sequence: CASSQGQLGETQYF.